A single sample gave rise to the 17 T cell receptor beta chains below, sequenced in a study of T-cell memory formation after mild COVID-19. MiXCR was run by TCRdb on the 5' RACE reads, yielding one entry per CDR3 protein. The sample lists around 140,000 distinct CDR3 sequences, approximately 6% occurring once. The sample consisted of PBMCs or a T cell subset sorted from them (not recorded which). All receptors come from an adult woman who had mild COVID-19 (a few samples of this study predate the infection). Cell type and time point are not known.

V and J are TRBV5-1 and TRBJ1-5; possible D gene TRBD1, 5 bases. V gave up 0 bases and J gave up 4 bases, with 11 bases separating them. The CDR3 consists of 15 residues. The V gene's germline CDR1 is SGHRS and CDR2 YFSETQ. In nucleotides, the CDR3 is TGCGCCAGCAGCTTGGTGGGGGATCCTAATCAGCCCCAGCATTTT. It encodes CASSLVGDPNQPQHF.

This clonotype was seen many times. This chain joins TRBV4-3 and TRBJ2-2, with 8 bases fitting TRBD1. This CDR3 is built from 15 residues. The germline V gene has CDR1 LGHNA and CDR2 YSLEER. J gave up 6 bases and V 0 bases, and 3 bases lay outside the gene matches. CDR3 DNA: TGCGCCAGCAGCCAAGACAGGGGGCGCCCCGGGGAGCTGTTTTTT. It is translated as CASSQDRGRPGELFF.

This clonotype was counted at least ten times. The V gene is TRBV7-3, the J gene TRBJ2-1; either TRBD1 or TRBD2 may supply D (5 bases each). V was trimmed by 5 bases and J by 2 bases, leaving 19 bases between them. This CDR3 is 17 amino acids long. CDR1 and CDR2 from the germline V gene are SGHTA and FQGTGA. Written as DNA, the CDR3 is TGTGCCAGCAGCGCCCTCGGGACGTCCAGGACCTACAATGAGCAGTTCTTC. It specifies CASSALGTSRTYNEQFF.

The rearrangement uses TRBV29-1 and TRBJ2-3, with D perhaps TRBD2 (5 bases). From germline, CDR1 is SQVTM and CDR2 ANQGSEA. CDR3 size: 10 residues. V dropped 6 bases and J dropped 6 bases, with 7 bases sitting between them. The CDR3, as DNA: TGCAGCGTCGGACTGGATACGCAGTATTTT. This codes for CSVGLDTQYF.

This clonotype has a count of ten or more. The V and J genes are TRBV18 and TRBJ2-5; D gene ambiguous. V was clipped by 4 bases and J by 1 base, with 4 bases between them. The CDR3 runs to 12 residues. Germline loops: CDR1 KGHSH, CDR2 LQKENI. The DNA for the CDR3 is TGTGCCAGCTCACGGATCCAAGAGACCCAGTACTTC. Its translation is CASSRIQETQYF.

This clonotype was detected once. The rearrangement links TRBV28 to TRBJ1-4, with D hard to call. Trimming removed 7 bases from V and 14 bases from J, with 14 bases in between. The CDR3 length is 11 residues. The germline V gene encodes CDR1 MDHEN and CDR2 SYDVKM. For the CDR3, the DNA is TGTGCCAGCACCGGAAAACAGAAGCTGTTTTTT. This sequence encodes CASTGKQKLFF.

The V gene is TRBV6-5, the J gene TRBJ2-1; 10 nucleotides agree with TRBD1. Per the germline V gene, CDR1 is MNHEY and CDR2 is SVGAGI. The CDR3 spans 16 residues. Germline trimming cut 6 bases from V and 5 bases from J; bases unmatched to any gene: 10. This CDR3 reads CASRGAGTGEHNEQFF. As DNA, the CDR3 is TGTGCCAGCAGGGGGGCCGGGACAGGGGAACACAATGAGCAGTTCTTC.

The chain has TRBV5-1 and TRBJ2-1; 7 nucleotides agree with TRBD1. Germline CDR1 is SGHRS and CDR2 is YFSETQ. The CDR3 is made up of 14 amino acids. The V gene end was trimmed by 0 bases and the J gene end by 7 bases; junction bases not matched to a gene: 4. The CDR3 reads CASSLEGQRNEQFF. In DNA, the CDR3 is TGCGCCAGCAGCTTGGAGGGACAGAGGAATGAGCAGTTCTTC.

This chain links TRBV20-1 with TRBJ2-5, with TRBD1 as a possible D gene (6 bases). The CDR3 runs 12 residues. V dropped 6 bases and J dropped 2 bases, with 10 bases sitting between them. Germline lookup yields CDR1 DFQATT and CDR2 SNEGSKA (reference sequence). The CDR3 loop reads CSARGQQETQYF. The CDR3 DNA sequence: TGCAGTGCCCGAGGACAGCAAGAGACCCAGTACTTC.

This clonotype was seen a few times. The chain carries TRBV7-8 and TRBJ1-4; no reliable D call. Trimming removed 1 base from V and 0 bases from J, with 9 bases in between. CDR1 and CDR2 from the germline V gene are SGHVS and FQNEAQ. CDR3 length: 16 residues. The CDR3 here is CASSLVGRTTNEKLFF. The CDR3 region has the DNA TGTGCCAGCAGCTTAGTGGGCCGGACAACTAATGAAAAACTGTTTTTT.

This clonotype was seen many times. V usage is TRBV7-2 and J usage is TRBJ2-7; no clear D. The CDR3 has 12 residues. The V and J ends lost 5 bases and 3 bases respectively, with 8 bases between them. Germline CDR1 SGHTA, CDR2 FQGNSA. The CDR3: CASSRSGYEQYF. The DNA for the CDR3 is TGTGCCAGCAGCCGTTCGGGCTACGAGCAGTACTTC.

The chain couples TRBV5-1 to TRBJ1-1, with D unclear. Trimming stripped 5 bases from V and 7 bases from J, with 15 bases between. This CDR3 has 13 residues. Germline values: CDR1 SGHRS, CDR2 YFSETQ. CDR3 sequence: CASRVSNEGEAFF. For the CDR3, the DNA is TGCGCCAGCAGGGTGTCGAATGAGGGTGAAGCTTTCTTT.

This clonotype has a handful of counts. The chain combines TRBV7-2 with TRBJ2-7; TRBD2 agrees at 7 bases. Germline values: CDR1 SGHTA, CDR2 FQGNSA. This CDR3 spans 14 amino acids. The trim removed 7 bases at V and 6 bases at J, leaving 12 bases unmatched. CDR3 in amino acids: CASTRENRGPEQYF. CDR3 sequence (DNA): TGTGCCAGCACGCGGGAGAATAGGGGCCCCGAGCAGTACTTC.

The sample holds many counts of this clonotype. J is TRBJ2-1 and V is TRBV27; tentatively, D is TRBD1 (5 bases). V was cut by 0 bases and J by 0 bases, with 12 bases left in between. The CDR3 is 17 residues long. Germline V gene sequence: CDR1 MNHEY, CDR2 SMNVEV (reference sequence). This CDR3 reads CASSLSVPGYSYNEQFF. CDR3 in DNA: TGTGCCAGCAGTTTATCAGTTCCAGGGTACTCCTACAATGAGCAGTTCTTC.

This clonotype showed up just a few times. The genes are TRBV7-2 and TRBJ2-7, with D possibly matching TRBD1 (5 bases). Deletions cut 5 bases from V and 0 bases from J, with 14 bases between. From germline, CDR1 is SGHTA and CDR2 FQGNSA. CDR3 length: 15 amino acids. Here the CDR3 reads CASSHRQDNSYEQYF. The CDR3 DNA sequence: TGTGCCAGCAGCCATAGGCAGGACAACTCCTACGAGCAGTACTTC.

In its sample, this clonotype was seen many times. The chain links TRBV4-3 to TRBJ2-1; 10 nucleotides line up with TRBD2. There are 14 residues in the CDR3. Germline V gene data show CDR1 as LGHNA and CDR2 as YSLEER. Losses at the gene ends were 9 bases for V and 5 bases for J; bases not matched to a gene: 7. The CDR3 coding sequence is TGCGCCAGGGAGACTAGCGGGCGCCACAATGAGCAGTTCTTC. This sequence encodes CARETSGRHNEQFF.

Note on this clonotype: A read error is likely, as this CDR3 ends without the conserved phenylalanine or tryptophan. The V call is TRBV4-3, the J call TRBJ2-1; 8 positions match TRBD1. With 0 bases clipped from V and 10 bases from J, the junction kept 8 bases outside the gene matches. The CDR3 runs to 15 residues. The germline V gene has CDR1 LGHNA and CDR2 YSLEER. The CDR3 spells CASSQDLTRGREQFL. The DNA of the CDR3 is TGCGCCAGCAGCCAAGATTTAACCAGGGGGCGAGAGCAGTTCTTA.